The source of this T cell receptor beta chain is a study of shared clonotypes between healthy human individuals. With V trimmed by 6 bases and J by 1 base, 5 bases remained unmatched. The CDR3 consists of 15 residues. The V gene's germline CDR1 is MNHNY and CDR2 SVGAGI (reference sequence). Every subset's genomic DNA went evenly onto several immunoSEQ plates. Replicate sorted-subset PCRs were loaded with around 0.2 ug DNA, 30,000 to 35,000 T cell genomes. The repertoire was sequenced with immunoSEQ multiplex PCR; TCRdb's copy has only in-frame clones and lacks some. Among hundreds of thousands of clones, less than 80% were seen once, and the ten largest hold around 2%.

The chain combines TRBV6-6 with TRBJ2-3; 9 nucleotides agree with TRBD2. The sample consisted of memory CD4+ T cells sorted from blood. As for subset: CD45RA-negative fraction. The sequence derives from a woman aged 25-40 years in good health. In nucleotides, the CDR3 is TGTGCCAGCAGCAATAGGACTAGCGGCACAGATACGCAGTATTTT. The encoded protein is CASSNRTSGTDTQYF.